Presented here are 30 T cell receptor beta chains from one specimen sequenced in a study of Ad26.COV2.S vaccination and SARS-CoV-2 variants. Clones were read by immunoSEQ multiplex PCR, and TCRdb kept only the in-frame ones, dropping some. The sample records some 450,000 clones, 90% being singletons. Treatment in this sample: roughly 20 received Ad26.COV2.S at low or high dose, single or two shots; a few received placebo; per-sample allocation not given. The samples were gathered on day 63 after the first injection of vaccine or placebo. The sample in question was peripheral blood, obtained in a trial of Ad26.COV2.S vaccine versus placebo. These receptor sequences come from a person between 18 and 59 years old who received the Ad26.COV2.S COVID-19 vaccine or a placebo.

V gene TRBV24-1 combines with J gene TRBJ2-1; 8 positions agree with TRBD1. J lost 6 bases, V lost 1 base, and 4 bases had no gene match. This CDR3 region has 15 residues. Germline loops: CDR1 KGHDR, CDR2 SFDVKD. The CDR3 here is CATSDFYRGVNEQFF. CDR3 nucleotides: TGTGCCACCAGTGATTTCTACAGGGGGGTCAATGAGCAGTTCTTC.

The rearrangement links TRBV5-4 to TRBJ2-1; TRBD2 aligns across 8 bases. V shed 0 bases and J 7 bases; nucleotides not matched to a gene: 3. Germline assignment: CDR1 SGHNT and CDR2 YYREEE (reference sequence). There are 14 residues in the CDR3. The CDR3 region is CASSLAGLVNEQFF. CDR3 coding DNA: TGTGCCAGCAGCTTGGCGGGACTAGTAAATGAGCAGTTCTTC. Variable domain in full (rest from reference TRBV5-4 and TRBJ2-1): ETGVTQSPTHLIKTRGQQVTLRCSSQSGHNTVSWYQQALGQGPQFIFQYYREEENGRGNFPPRFSGLQFPNYSSELNVNALELDDSALYLCASSLAGLVNEQFFGPGTRLTVL.

The genes are TRBV9 and TRBJ1-3; possibly TRBD1 for D (5 bases). The CDR3 has 15 amino acids. In germline, CDR1 is SGDLS, CDR2 YYNGEE. The V end was cut by 3 bases, the J end by 0 bases, with 10 bases between. The CDR3 DNA is TGTGCCAGCAGCGCGTCAGGGAGCTCTGGAAACACCATATATTTT. Its protein is CASSASGSSGNTIYF.

This clone was seen a handful of times. Distinct nucleotide sequences in the sample also encode this CDR3. This chain uses TRBV6-2 or TRBV6-3 with TRBJ2-7; D not certain. The V end lost 0 bases, the J end lost 2 bases, and 8 bases lay between the germline ends. Germline CDR1 is MNHEY and CDR2 is SVGEGT. The CDR3 runs to 14 residues. CDR3 sequence reads: CASSYSLVAYEQYF. CDR3 coding DNA: TGTGCCAGCAGTTACTCTCTAGTTGCCTACGAGCAGTACTTC.

This clone has just a few counts. The chain is built from TRBV6-5 and TRBJ2-7; 7 bases map to TRBD1. The CDR3 runs 14 residues. Germline CDR1 is MNHEY and CDR2 is SVGAGI. The V segment lost 5 bases and the J segment 1 base; nucleotides outside the gene matches: 5. The chain's CDR3 is CASSPGQRSYEQYF. The CDR3 coding sequence is TGTGCCAGCAGTCCGGGACAGCGGTCCTACGAGCAGTACTTC.

The V and J genes are TRBV11-2 and TRBJ2-7; D uncertain. V shed 1 base and J shed 7 bases, with 11 bases lying between them. The CDR3 is 13 residues long. Germline CDR1 is SGHAT and CDR2 is FQNNGV. The CDR3 region is CASSLATPREQYF. DNA for the CDR3: TGTGCCAGCAGCTTAGCGACTCCAAGGGAGCAGTACTTC. Together with reference TRBV11-2 and TRBJ2-7, the CDR3 gives the full variable domain: EAGVAQSPRYKIIEKRQSVAFWCNPISGHATLYWYQQILGQGPKLLIQFQNNGVVDDSQLPKDRFSAERLKGVDSTLKIQPAKLEDSAVYLCASSLATPREQYFGPGTRLTVT.

This chain links TRBV7-9 with TRBJ1-2; TRBD1 agrees at 7 bases. The CDR3 has 19 residues. Germline V CDR1 and CDR2: SEHNR, FQNEAQ (reference sequence). After removal of 1 base from V and 4 bases from J, the junction contained 18 bases not matched to a gene. In DNA, the CDR3 is TGTGCCAGCAGCTTAGTGGTCCGAGGGGGCGCCGATGGGGTCTATGGCTACACCTTC. Translation: CASSLVVRGGADGVYGYTF.

The rearrangement links TRBV6-5 to TRBJ1-1; D call uncertain. The CDR3 covers 12 residues. Germline CDR1 reads MNHEY; CDR2 reads SVGAGI. V lost 4 bases, J lost 3 bases, and 6 bases lay in between. CDR3 DNA sequence: TGTGCCAGCAGTTTTTCGGACACTGAAGCTTTCTTT. Its translation is CASSFSDTEAFF.

The chain links TRBV9 to TRBJ2-3; a weak D match, TRBD2 (6 bases). The CDR3 runs to 16 residues. V was clipped by 4 bases and J by 4 bases, with 19 bases between them. Germline V lookup: CDR1 SGDLS, CDR2 YYNGEE. The CDR3, as DNA: TGTGCCAGCAGCCCAGATTCGGGAGTAGGCGCAGATACGCAGTATTTT. This sequence encodes CASSPDSGVGADTQYF.

The V and J genes are TRBV4-1 and TRBJ1-2, with D possibly matching TRBD1 (6 bases). The CDR3 runs to 16 residues. V dropped 4 bases and J dropped 1 base, with 16 bases sitting between them. The V gene's germline CDR1 is MGHRA and CDR2 YSYEKL. The DNA of the CDR3 is TGCGCCAGCAGCCGAGAGGACAGACTAAGTAACTATGGCTACACCTTC. Its protein product is CASSREDRLSNYGYTF.

The gene calls are TRBV9 and TRBJ2-3, with D tentatively TRBD1 or TRBD2 (5 bases each). Germline loops: CDR1 SGDLS, CDR2 YYNGEE. The CDR3 runs to 14 residues. The V end was cut by 3 bases, the J end by 0 bases, with 8 bases between. DNA of the CDR3: TGTGCCAGCAGCGGTGGGGGTAGCACAGATACGCAGTATTTT. Its protein product is CASSGGGSTDTQYF. Together with reference TRBV9 and TRBJ2-3, the CDR3 gives the full variable domain: DSGVTQTPKHLITATGQRVTLRCSPRSGDLSVYWYQQSLDQGLQFLIQYYNGEERAKGNILERFSAQQFPDLHSELNLSSLELGDSALYFCASSGGGSTDTQYFGPGTRLTVL.

V gene TRBV29-1 combines with J gene TRBJ2-1; D remains unclear. The germline V gene encodes CDR1 SQVTM and CDR2 ANQGSEA. The length of the CDR3 is 10 residues. V lost 2 bases and J lost 7, with 3 bases in between. The chain's CDR3 is CSVEQNEQFF. The CDR3 coding sequence is TGCAGCGTTGAACAAAATGAGCAGTTCTTC.

The chain employs TRBV10-3 and TRBJ2-3; 8 positions match TRBD1. The CDR3 consists of 14 residues. The V and J ends lost 8 bases and 1 base, in that order; junction bases with no gene match: 5. CDR1 is ENHRY and CDR2 is SYGVKD in the germline V gene. CDR3 bases: TGTGCCATCCGGCCGACAGGGGGCACAGATACGCAGTATTTT. This encodes CAIRPTGGTDTQYF.

The chain employs TRBV4-1 and TRBJ1-1; 8 positions match TRBD1. This CDR3 is built from 15 residues. Germline assignment: CDR1 MGHRA and CDR2 YSYEKL. V gave up 0 bases and J gave up 1 base; unmatched junction bases: 1. The CDR3 nucleotides read TGCGCCAGCAGCCAAGAAGGACAGGGGAACACTGAAGCTTTCTTT. This sequence encodes CASSQEGQGNTEAFF.

The V and J genes are TRBV3-1 (or the pseudogene TRBV3-2) and TRBJ2-1; TRBD2 aligns across 10 bases. This CDR3 spans 18 amino acids. The germline V gene has CDR1 LGHDT and CDR2 YNNKEL (reference sequence). Unmatched junction bases numbered 12, after V lost 4 bases and J lost 3 bases. The CDR3 nucleotides read TGTGCCAGCAGCCCTTCTCCCCATAGCGGGAGGAACTACAATGAGCAGTTCTTC. Translated, it gives CASSPSPHSGRNYNEQFF.

The V gene is TRBV20-1, the J gene TRBJ2-7, with D possibly TRBD1 on 6 matching bases. CDR3 length equals 14 residues. CDR1 is DFQATT and CDR2 is SNEGSKA in the germline V gene (reference sequence). V shed 3 bases and J shed 3 bases, with 15 bases lying between them. The CDR3 sequence: CSASSGQKLYEQYF. CDR3 nucleotide sequence: TGCAGTGCTAGTTCCGGACAGAAACTCTACGAGCAGTACTTC.

V and J are TRBV7-2 and TRBJ1-3, with D possibly being TRBD1 (5 bases). The CDR3 has 14 residues. CDR1 SGHTA and CDR2 FQGNSA come from the germline V gene. V was pared by 1 base and J by 4 bases, with 8 bases between. As DNA, the CDR3 is TGTGCCAGCAGCTTAGGAGGGGTCGGAAACACCATATATTTT. It yields the protein CASSLGGVGNTIYF.

The rearrangement joins TRBV29-1 to TRBJ1-1, with D perhaps TRBD1 (5 bases). Germline CDR1 reads SQVTM; CDR2 reads ANQGSEA. This CDR3 is 13 amino acids long. Between the trimmed V and J ends, which lost 3 bases and 5 bases, there was a span of 13 bases. The CDR3 nucleotides are TGCAGCGTTGAGCGATCAGGGAAGACTGAAGCTTTCTTT. Translating it yields CSVERSGKTEAFF.

V usage is TRBV6-5 and J usage is TRBJ1-2; D is ambiguous. The CDR3 totals 13 residues. From germline, CDR1 is MNHEY and CDR2 SVGAGI. Trimming shortened V by 6 bases and J by 2 bases, and 10 bases separated the two germline ends. CDR3: CASRAGLNYGYTF. The CDR3 DNA is TGTGCCAGCAGAGCCGGATTAAACTATGGCTACACCTTC.

Concerning this clone itself: One end of the junction fails to match germline, which may point to a read error. This chain uses TRBV28 with TRBJ2-2, with TRBD2 matching over 7 bases. The germline V gene encodes CDR1 MDHEN and CDR2 SYDVKM. CDR3 size: 12 residues. The CDR3 loop is CSCGGNTGELFF. The CDR3 bases are TGCTCCTGCGGGGGGAACACCGGGGAGCTGTTTTTT.

The V call is TRBV27, the J call TRBJ2-6; TRBD2 is a possible D gene (5 bases). This CDR3 spans 15 amino acids. Germline V gives CDR1 MNHEY, CDR2 SMNVEV (reference sequence). With 4 bases removed from V and 3 bases from J, the gap between germline ends came to 10 bases. The CDR3 DNA follows: TGTGCCAGCAGTTCCACTAGAGGTGGGGCCAACGTCCTGACTTTC. This sequence encodes CASSSTRGGANVLTF.

The V and J genes are TRBV19 and TRBJ2-2, with 8 bases fitting TRBD1. Losses at the gene ends were 7 bases for V and 6 bases for J; bases not matched to a gene: 10. Germline V gene lookup returns CDR1 LNHDA and CDR2 SQIVND (reference sequence). CDR3 size: 15 residues. The CDR3 DNA is TGTGCCAGTAAGAAGACAGGGGAATATCCCGGGGAGCTGTTTTTT. This gives the protein CASKKTGEYPGELFF.

CDR3 DNA: TGTGCCAGCTCACCATCCCAGGGGTTTGGAAACACCATATATTTT. Encoded protein: CASSPSQGFGNTIYF. The rearrangement uses TRBV18 and TRBJ1-3; D may be TRBD1 (6 bases). V was clipped by 2 bases and J by 3 bases, with 11 bases between them. Germline assignment: CDR1 KGHSH and CDR2 LQKENI. The CDR3 consists of 15 residues. The variable domain in full, with the rest retrieved from reference TRBV18 and TRBJ1-3, is NAGVMQNPRHLVRRRGQEARLRCSPMKGHSHVYWYRQLPEEGLKFMVYLQKENIIDESGMPKERFSAEFPKEGPSILRIQQVVRGDSAAYFCASSPSQGFGNTIYFGEGSWLTVV.

The rearrangement uses TRBV28 and TRBJ2-1; 10 nucleotides match TRBD2. CDR1 is MDHEN, CDR2 SYDVKM, per germline. CDR3 size: 15 residues. V gave up 4 bases and J gave up 6 bases; unmatched junction bases: 6. In DNA, the CDR3 is TGTGCCAGCAGTTATGGAGCGGGAGGGGTCAATGAGCAGTTCTTC. It translates to CASSYGAGGVNEQFF.

The chain joins TRBV24-1 to TRBJ2-1; perhaps TRBD1 as D (6 bases). Trimming removed 3 bases from V and 0 bases from J, with 11 bases in between. The CDR3 loop spans 16 amino acids. Germline CDR1 KGHDR, CDR2 SFDVKD. CDR3 residues: CATSDRGTLSYNEQFF. CDR3 bases: TGTGCCACCAGTGATAGAGGGACACTCTCCTACAATGAGCAGTTCTTC.

The chain uses TRBV28 and TRBJ2-7; D may correspond to TRBD1 or TRBD2 (5 bases each). The V and J ends lost 6 bases and 0 bases respectively, with 18 bases between them. From germline, CDR1 is MDHEN and CDR2 SYDVKM. This CDR3 has 16 residues. This CDR3 is CASSYPGTGISYEQYF. The CDR3 nucleotides are TGTGCCAGCAGCTATCCTGGGACGGGGATCTCCTACGAGCAGTACTTC.

J is TRBJ2-2 and V is TRBV7-2, with D possibly being TRBD2 (6 bases). V was trimmed by 5 bases and J by 6 bases, leaving 13 bases between them. CDR1 is SGHTA, CDR2 FQGNSA, per germline. The CDR3 is made up of 14 amino acids. Here the CDR3 DNA reads TGTGCCAGCAGCCAAGGGAGGACCCCCGGGGAGCTGTTTTTT. Encoded protein: CASSQGRTPGELFF. Drawing the rest from reference TRBV7-2 and TRBJ2-2, the complete variable domain is GAGVSQSPSNKVTEKGKDVELRCDPISGHTALYWYRQSLGQGLEFLIYFQGNSAPDKSGLPSDRFSAERTGGSVSTLTIQRTQQEDSAVYLCASSQGRTPGELFFGEGSRLTVL.

V is TRBV10-3 and J is TRBJ1-1; D uncertain. This CDR3 comprises 13 residues. Trimming pared 3 bases from V and 11 bases from J, leaving 16 bases between. Per the germline V gene, CDR1 is ENHRY and CDR2 is SYGVKD. The CDR3 sequence is CAISDTDGLKAFF. CDR3 in DNA: TGTGCCATCAGTGACACCGACGGCCTTAAGGCTTTCTTT.

The chain joins TRBV30 to TRBJ2-5; TRBD2 matches 13 bases. The CDR3 is made up of 15 amino acids. With V trimmed by 6 bases and J by 0 bases, 4 bases remained unmatched. Germline assignment: CDR1 GTSNPN and CDR2 SVGIG (reference sequence). The CDR3 here is CACGLAGEYQETQYF. In DNA, the CDR3 is TGTGCCTGTGGACTAGCGGGAGAGTACCAAGAGACCCAGTACTTC.

The CDR3 sequence is CASSLAGGGYEQYF. The CDR3 bases are TGTGCCAGCAGTCTAGCGGGAGGGGGCTACGAGCAGTACTTC. V gene TRBV5-6 combines with J gene TRBJ2-7, with TRBD2 matching over 12 bases. This CDR3 comprises 14 residues. The V gene end was trimmed by 5 bases and the J gene end by 3 bases; junction bases not matched to a gene: 3. Germline CDR1 and CDR2: SGHDT and YYEEEE.